This TCR beta chain was identified during a study of blood T cell repertoires in COVID-19. The wider study: There were acute and convalescent COVID-19 samples, and they came from the United States, Italy and Spain. Sample material is recorded as cDNA or gDNA derived from T cells, B-cell-depleted T cells, or PBMCs.

Germline loops: CDR1 SGDLS, CDR2 YYNGEE. CDR3 length: 15 residues. V lost 0 bases, J lost 2 bases, and 12 bases lay in between. Produced via immunoSEQ multiplex PCR; TCRdb's table is partial and in-frame only. In the table there are fewer than 350,000 clones, 88% of which are singletons. This receptor was taken from a young man with active or convalescent COVID-19. This chain joins TRBV9 and TRBJ2-7; D is possibly TRBD1 (7 bases). Sequenced: peripheral blood. CDR3 region: CASSVEAGGTYEQYF. CDR3 nucleotides: TGTGCCAGCAGCGTAGAGGCAGGGGGGACCTACGAGCAGTACTTC.